This TCR beta chain was sequenced during a study of CD8 T cells in ankylosing spondylitis. General observations from the study: Ankylosing spondylitis blood seemed to carry a telltale TCR beta motif made of eight highly homologous variants.

Each CDR3 protein gets one entry after TCRdb re-called the 5' RACE reads with MiXCR. Of some 840,000 distinct CDR3 sequences in the sample, about 10% were seen once. V gave up 6 bases and J gave up 5 bases; unmatched junction bases: 7. This CDR3 contains 13 residues. This clonotype appeared many times. Its antigen is still unknown. Sample: blood, either unsorted or a sorted T cell fraction (not recorded which). The chain joins TRBV12-3 or TRBV12-4 to TRBJ2-7; TRBD1 matches 7 bases. The clonotype was recovered from a male donor with ankylosing spondylitis. The CDR3 sequence is CASSRTGIDEQYF. The CDR3, as DNA: TGTGCCAGCAGCCGGACAGGTATCGACGAGCAGTACTTC.